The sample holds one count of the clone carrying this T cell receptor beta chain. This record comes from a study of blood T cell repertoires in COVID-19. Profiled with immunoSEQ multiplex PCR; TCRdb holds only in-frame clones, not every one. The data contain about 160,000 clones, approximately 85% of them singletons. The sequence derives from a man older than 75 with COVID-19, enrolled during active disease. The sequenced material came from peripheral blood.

In nucleotides, the CDR3 is TGTGCCAGCAGTCTAGGTAACTCCGGGGCCAACGTCCTGACTTTC. This codes for CASSLGNSGANVLTF. The rearrangement links TRBV6-5 to TRBJ2-6, with D unclear. This CDR3 comprises 15 residues. The germline V gene encodes CDR1 MNHEY and CDR2 SVGAGI. Trimming took 5 bases from V and 4 from J, leaving 12 bases between them.